This T cell receptor beta chain originates from a study of Ad26.COV2.S vaccination and SARS-CoV-2 variants. In its sample, this clone was seen a few times. Its cognate antigen is unknown. General study findings and limits: Similar non-spike TCR breadth was seen in vaccine and placebo recipients.

Generated by immunoSEQ multiplex PCR, the TCRdb table keeps only in-frame clones and is missing some. The data show about 400,000 clones, with 80% to 95% seen just once and about 1.7% held by the top ten. The CDR3 is made up of 12 amino acids. CDR1 is SGHTA and CDR2 is FQGNSA in the germline V gene. With 5 bases removed from V and 5 bases from J, the gap between germline ends came to 9 bases. Treatment defined: some 20 received Ad26.COV2.S at low or high dose, single or two shots; roughly 5 received placebo; per-sample allocation not given. Specimens were obtained on day 63 following the first vaccine or placebo injection. Vaccine was an Ad26 vector expressing Wuhan-strain SARS-CoV-2 spike.

Sequencing used peripheral blood, obtained in a trial of Ad26.COV2.S vaccine versus placebo. This TCR derives from a person aged 18-65 years who received the Ad26.COV2.S COVID-19 vaccine or a placebo. The chain joins TRBV7-2 to TRBJ1-2; D gene unclear. CDR3 bases: TGTGCCAGCAGCCCCGGAGTATATGGCTACACCTTC. This translates into CASSPGVYGYTF.